Each of the 23 T cell receptor beta chains below was sequenced from the same sample in a study of Tregs in tolerant kidney transplant recipients. Data came from immunoSEQ multiplex PCR; TCRdb stores just in-frame clones and leaves some out. The profile shows about 240,000 clones, more than 65% of them singletons. Sequencing used CD4+ T cells from blood. The source is a human donor in good health.

This chain joins TRBV18 and TRBJ2-5; 7 bases are a match to TRBD2. V lost 6 bases, J lost 3 bases, and 4 bases stayed unmatched. The CDR3 has 13 amino acids. Germline CDR1 reads KGHSH; CDR2 reads LQKENI. CDR3 protein: CASSWGLKETQYF. CDR3 in DNA: TGTGCCAGCTCGTGGGGACTAAAAGAGACCCAGTACTTC.

Regarding this clone: Germline is not matched at one junction end, which may reflect a read error. The CDR3 nucleotides read TGCGTCAGCAGCCCAGGACTCGCTGGGGAGAACACTGAAGCTTTCTTT. Its protein is CVSSPGLAGENTEAFF. The rearrangement joins TRBV5-1 to TRBJ1-1; D unclear. This CDR3 comprises 16 residues. Germline-derived CDR1 and CDR2 are SGHRS and YFSETQ. Looking up the rest from reference TRBV5-1 and TRBJ1-1 gives the full variable domain: KAGVTQTPRYLIKTRGQQVTLSCSPISGHRSVSWYQQTPGQGLQFLFEYFSETQRNKGNFPGRFSGRQFSNSRSEMNVSTLELGDSALYLCVSSPGLAGENTEAFFGQGTRLTVV.

This clone was picked up a small number of times. The rearrangement joins TRBV19 to TRBJ2-6; no clear D. The CDR3 sequence is 16 residues long. V was shortened by 3 bases and J by 0 bases, with 9 bases between the two germline ends. Germline CDR1 LNHDA, CDR2 SQIVND (reference sequence). The CDR3 sequence: CASSIGRLSGANVLTF. Here the CDR3 DNA reads TGTGCCAGTAGTATCGGGCGGCTCTCTGGGGCCAACGTCCTGACTTTC.

The chain has TRBV2 and TRBJ1-3; D remains unclear. The V gene lost 8 bases and the J gene lost 6 bases, with 11 bases spanning the gap. This CDR3 contains 12 residues. Germline V gene lookup returns CDR1 SNHLY and CDR2 FYNNEI. The chain's CDR3 is CASGQRINTIYF. The CDR3 DNA sequence: TGTGCCAGCGGTCAAAGGATAAACACCATATATTTT.

The J gene is TRBJ2-7, the V gene TRBV11-2; no clear D. Trimming took 4 bases from V and 1 from J, leaving 5 bases between them. CDR1 is SGHAT and CDR2 is FQNNGV in the germline V gene. The CDR3 spans 12 residues. The CDR3 DNA is TGTGCCAGCAGCTCCCTTTCCTACGAGCAGTACTTC. This sequence encodes CASSSLSYEQYF.

As concerns this clone: At one of its ends the junction is not consistent with the germline gene, which may arise from a read error. The CDR3 loop reads CASSSPPQRGGSGELFF. DNA of the CDR3: TGTGCTAGCAGCTCGCCCCCCCAGCGGGGAGGGAGCGGGGAGCTGTTTTTT. V and J are TRBV7-7 and TRBJ2-2; 7 nucleotides match TRBD2. The CDR3 consists of 17 residues. Germline CDR1 reads SSHAT; CDR2 reads FNYEAQ (reference sequence). The full variable domain, in which reference TRBV7-7 and TRBJ2-2 provide the parts outside the CDR3, is GAGVSQSPRYKVTKRGQDVTLRCDPISSHATLYWYQQALGQGPEFLTYFNYEAQPDKSGLPSDRFSAERPEGSISTLTIQRTEQRDSAMYRCASSSPPQRGGSGELFFGEGSRLTVL.

This clone was recorded only once. The V and J genes are TRBV19 and TRBJ2-5; TRBD1 matches 9 bases. Trimming cost V 4 bases and J 2 bases; bases outside gene matches: 14. Germline V gene lookup returns CDR1 LNHDA and CDR2 SQIVND (reference sequence). This CDR3 region has 18 residues. The CDR3 loop is CASSTSPSDRGWQETQYF. The CDR3 bases are TGTGCCAGTAGTACCTCCCCCTCGGACAGGGGATGGCAAGAGACCCAGTACTTC.

This sequence joins TRBV15 and TRBJ2-7; 7 nucleotides align to TRBD1. This CDR3 contains 14 residues. Germline V gene sequence: CDR1 LNHNV, CDR2 YYDKDF (reference sequence). Germline trimming cut 1 base from V and 2 bases from J; bases unmatched to any gene: 2. Here the CDR3 reads CATSRGDRPYEQYF. CDR3 nucleotides: TGTGCCACCAGCAGAGGGGACAGACCCTACGAGCAGTACTTC.

The chain uses TRBV29-1 and TRBJ1-3, with TRBD1 as a possible D gene (6 bases). Per germline, CDR1 SQVTM and CDR2 ANQGSEA. V lost 7 bases, J lost 4 bases, and 11 bases lay in between. This CDR3 has 12 amino acids. The CDR3 DNA sequence: TGCAGCGCCGGACAGCCCGGAAACACCATATATTTT. Residues: CSAGQPGNTIYF.

V is TRBV2 and J is TRBJ1-2; perhaps TRBD1 as D (5 bases). CDR1 is SNHLY and CDR2 is FYNNEI in the germline V gene. Trimming stripped 3 bases from V and 7 bases from J, with 15 bases between. The CDR3 is made up of 14 amino acids. In DNA form, the CDR3 reads TGTGCCAGCAGTGAGATGTGGGGCGCGGGTGGCTACACCTTC. Protein sequence: CASSEMWGAGGYTF.

This clone occurred a few times. The V and J genes are TRBV19 and TRBJ2-1; 8 positions agree with TRBD2. This CDR3 spans 15 amino acids. Germline CDR1 and CDR2: LNHDA and SQIVND (reference sequence). V was clipped by 6 bases and J by 2 bases; unmatched bases: 6. The CDR3, as DNA: TGTGCCAGTAGCGGACTAGCTGTGACCTACAATGAGCAGTTCTTC. Amino acids: CASSGLAVTYNEQFF.

This chain links TRBV5-1 with TRBJ1-2; the D gene is possibly TRBD1 (5 bases). Germline V gene sequence: CDR1 SGHRS, CDR2 YFSETQ. V lost 1 base and J lost 0, with 10 bases in between. The CDR3 covers 15 residues. The CDR3 loop is CASSLTGGANYGYTF. The CDR3 DNA reads TGCGCCAGCAGCTTGACTGGGGGAGCTAACTATGGCTACACCTTC.

The V and J genes are TRBV5-1 and TRBJ1-2, with D perhaps TRBD1 (6 bases). This CDR3 is built from 14 residues. The germline V and J ends were trimmed by 6 bases and 4 bases, with 16 bases remaining between them. Germline assignment: CDR1 SGHRS and CDR2 YFSETQ. The CDR3 DNA follows: TGCGCCAGCACCTCAAGCCCAGGGGCCTATGGCTACACCTTC. Its translation: CASTSSPGAYGYTF. Supplemented by reference TRBV5-1 and TRBJ1-2, the full variable domain reads KAGVTQTPRYLIKTRGQQVTLSCSPISGHRSVSWYQQTPGQGLQFLFEYFSETQRNKGNFPGRFSGRQFSNSRSEMNVSTLELGDSALYLCASTSSPGAYGYTFGSGTRLTVV.

The rearrangement joins TRBV7-9 to TRBJ2-7; D ambiguous. The germline V and J ends were trimmed by 3 bases and 0 bases, with 12 bases remaining between them. This CDR3 has 15 amino acids. Germline assignment: CDR1 SEHNR and CDR2 FQNEAQ (reference sequence). The CDR3 region has the DNA TGTGCCAGCAGCTTTTCTCAGGCAAGCTCCTACGAGCAGTACTTC. It yields the protein CASSFSQASSYEQYF.

This clone was observed a handful of times. This chain links TRBV11-2 with TRBJ2-7, with 7 bases identical to TRBD2. CDR1 and CDR2 from the germline V gene are SGHAT and FQNNGV. This CDR3 comprises 14 residues. The junction had 7 bases not matched to a gene; V was cut back by 2 bases and J by 6 bases. The CDR3 loop reads CASSLPRGEGEQYF. DNA for the CDR3: TGTGCCAGCAGCTTACCCCGGGGGGAGGGCGAGCAGTACTTC.

This chain connects TRBV2 to TRBJ1-5; D gene uncertain. Trimming left V 2 bases short and J 2 bases short, with 7 bases between. The CDR3 consists of 14 residues. The V gene's germline CDR1 is SNHLY and CDR2 FYNNEI. CDR3 amino acids: CASSETYGNQPQHF. CDR3 nucleotide sequence: TGTGCCAGCAGTGAAACATATGGCAATCAGCCCCAGCATTTT.

The V and J genes are TRBV10-3 and TRBJ1-1; D call uncertain. Germline lookup yields CDR1 ENHRY and CDR2 SYGVKD. V was shortened by 3 bases and J by 5 bases, with 19 bases between the two germline ends. CDR3 length: 16 amino acids. In DNA form, the CDR3 reads TGTGCCATCAGTGATTCCCAAGGGAGGGCTGGGACTGAAGCTTTCTTT. Translation: CAISDSQGRAGTEAFF.

The J gene is TRBJ2-2, the V gene TRBV13; D is perhaps TRBD2 (5 bases). Germline V gene data show CDR1 as PRHDT and CDR2 as FYEKMQ (reference sequence). Between the trimmed V and J ends, which lost 5 bases and 6 bases, there was a span of 25 bases. The CDR3 extends over 18 amino acids. The CDR3 sequence is CASSPPGSAGRYPGELFF. In DNA, the CDR3 is TGTGCCAGCAGCCCCCCAGGTAGCGCCGGTCGGTATCCCGGGGAGCTGTTTTTT.

Only one count was recorded for this clone. The chain recombines TRBV5-1 with TRBJ1-1; the D gene is possibly TRBD1 (5 bases). The CDR3 is made up of 14 amino acids. Germline CDR1 and CDR2: SGHRS and YFSETQ. Trimming cost V 3 bases and J 6 bases, with 15 bases left between them. In DNA form, the CDR3 reads TGCGCCAGCAGCTCCGACAGCGTGGGGGCTGAAGCTTTCTTT. Translation gives CASSSDSVGAEAFF.

This chain links TRBV7-9 with TRBJ2-3, with D unresolved. Trimming left V 3 bases short and J 0 bases short, with 4 bases between. This CDR3 region has 13 residues. Germline CDR1 is SEHNR and CDR2 is FQNEAQ (reference sequence). CDR3 residues: CASSFSSTDTQYF. In DNA, the CDR3 is TGTGCCAGCAGCTTCTCTAGCACAGATACGCAGTATTTT.

The rearrangement joins TRBV5-1 to TRBJ2-2, with D uncertain. Trimming shortened V by 0 bases and J by 4 bases, and 4 bases separated the two germline ends. This CDR3 contains 13 residues. Germline-derived CDR1 and CDR2 are SGHRS and YFSETQ. The CDR3 loop is CASSLGGTGELFF. DNA of the CDR3: TGCGCCAGCAGCTTGGGGGGCACCGGGGAGCTGTTTTTT. Supplemented by reference TRBV5-1 and TRBJ2-2, the full variable domain reads KAGVTQTPRYLIKTRGQQVTLSCSPISGHRSVSWYQQTPGQGLQFLFEYFSETQRNKGNFPGRFSGRQFSNSRSEMNVSTLELGDSALYLCASSLGGTGELFFGEGSRLTVL.

The chain couples TRBV14 to TRBJ1-6; the D gene is possibly TRBD1 (5 bases). The germline V and J ends were trimmed by 4 bases and 9 bases, with 13 bases remaining between them. The CDR3 is made up of 14 amino acids. The V gene's germline CDR1 is SGHDN and CDR2 FVKESK. The CDR3 DNA reads TGTGCCAGCAGCCGACAGTCCTCAAGTTCACCCCTCCACTTT. Its translation is CASSRQSSSSPLHF.

The rearrangement links TRBV13 to TRBJ1-2; D gene uncertain. The CDR3 is 14 residues long. Germline CDR1 and CDR2: PRHDT and FYEKMQ (reference sequence). The germline V and J ends were trimmed by 6 bases and 0 bases, with 11 bases remaining between them. The CDR3 DNA sequence: TGTGCCAGCAGGGAAATCGGGACTAACTATGGCTACACCTTC. Protein: CASREIGTNYGYTF.